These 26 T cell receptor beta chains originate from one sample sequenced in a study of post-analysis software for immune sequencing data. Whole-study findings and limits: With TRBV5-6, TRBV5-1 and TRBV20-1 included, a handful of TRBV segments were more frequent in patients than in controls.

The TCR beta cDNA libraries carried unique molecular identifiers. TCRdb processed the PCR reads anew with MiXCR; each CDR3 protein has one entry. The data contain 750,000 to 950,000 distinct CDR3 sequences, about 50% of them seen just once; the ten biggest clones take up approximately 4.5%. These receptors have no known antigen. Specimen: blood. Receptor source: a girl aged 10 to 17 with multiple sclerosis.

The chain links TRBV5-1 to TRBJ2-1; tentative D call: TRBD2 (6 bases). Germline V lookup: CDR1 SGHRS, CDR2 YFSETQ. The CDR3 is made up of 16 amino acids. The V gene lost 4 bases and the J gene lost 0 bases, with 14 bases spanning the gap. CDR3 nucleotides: TGCGCCAGCAGCCTATTAGCGGTGAGCTCCTACAATGAGCAGTTCTTC. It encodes CASSLLAVSSYNEQFF. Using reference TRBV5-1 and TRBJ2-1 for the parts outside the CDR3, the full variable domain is KAGVTQTPRYLIKTRGQQVTLSCSPISGHRSVSWYQQTPGQGLQFLFEYFSETQRNKGNFPGRFSGRQFSNSRSEMNVSTLELGDSALYLCASSLLAVSSYNEQFFGPGTRLTVL.

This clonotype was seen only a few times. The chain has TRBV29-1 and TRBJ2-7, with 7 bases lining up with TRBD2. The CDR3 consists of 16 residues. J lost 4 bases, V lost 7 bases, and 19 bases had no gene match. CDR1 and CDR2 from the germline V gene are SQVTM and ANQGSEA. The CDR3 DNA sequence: TGCAGCGCGAGAGACCCGGTGGCTAGCGGCTCGTACGAGCAGTACTTC. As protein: CSARDPVASGSYEQYF.

The CDR3 DNA reads as TGTGCCAGCAGCTATACAAGCGCCTTAGACACTGAAGCTTTCTTT. As protein: CASSYTSALDTEAFF. The V and J genes are TRBV11-2 and TRBJ1-1; no clear D. The V and J ends lost 4 bases and 3 bases respectively, with 15 bases between them. This CDR3 is 15 amino acids long. Per germline, CDR1 SGHAT and CDR2 FQNNGV. The whole variable domain, remainder taken from reference TRBV11-2 and TRBJ1-1, is EAGVAQSPRYKIIEKRQSVAFWCNPISGHATLYWYQQILGQGPKLLIQFQNNGVVDDSQLPKDRFSAERLKGVDSTLKIQPAKLEDSAVYLCASSYTSALDTEAFFGQGTRLTVV.

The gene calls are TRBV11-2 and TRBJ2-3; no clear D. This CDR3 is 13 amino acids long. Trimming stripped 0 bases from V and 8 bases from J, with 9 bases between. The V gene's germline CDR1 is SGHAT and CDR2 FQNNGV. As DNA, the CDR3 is TGTGCCAGCAGCTTAGACTATGGAGTTACGCAGTATTTT. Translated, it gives CASSLDYGVTQYF.

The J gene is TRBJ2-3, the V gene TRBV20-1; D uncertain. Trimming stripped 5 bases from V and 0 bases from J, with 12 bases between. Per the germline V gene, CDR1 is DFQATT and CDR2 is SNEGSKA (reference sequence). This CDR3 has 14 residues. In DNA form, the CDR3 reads TGCAGTGCTCTCGCCAGAGCTAGCACAGATACGCAGTATTTT. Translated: CSALARASTDTQYF.

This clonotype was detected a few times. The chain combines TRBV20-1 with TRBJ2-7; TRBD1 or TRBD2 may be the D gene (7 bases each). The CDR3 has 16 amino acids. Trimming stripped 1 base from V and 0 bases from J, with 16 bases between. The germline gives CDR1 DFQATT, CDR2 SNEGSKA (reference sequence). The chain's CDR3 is CSARGFRGGVSYEQYF. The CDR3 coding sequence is TGCAGTGCTAGAGGTTTCAGGGGGGGTGTCTCCTACGAGCAGTACTTC.

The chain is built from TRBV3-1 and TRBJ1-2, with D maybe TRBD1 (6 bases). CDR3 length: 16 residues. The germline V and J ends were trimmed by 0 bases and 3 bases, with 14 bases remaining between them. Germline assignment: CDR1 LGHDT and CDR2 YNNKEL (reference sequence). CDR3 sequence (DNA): TGTGCCAGCAGCCAAGATCCCAGGGGCCGATACTATGGCTACACCTTC. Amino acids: CASSQDPRGRYYGYTF.

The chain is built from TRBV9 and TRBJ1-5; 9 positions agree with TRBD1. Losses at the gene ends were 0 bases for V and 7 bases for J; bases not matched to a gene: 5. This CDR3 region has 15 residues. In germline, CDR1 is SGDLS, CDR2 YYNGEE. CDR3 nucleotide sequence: TGTGCCAGCAGCGTAGGGGACAGGGCCGAGCAGCCCCAGCATTTT. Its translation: CASSVGDRAEQPQHF.

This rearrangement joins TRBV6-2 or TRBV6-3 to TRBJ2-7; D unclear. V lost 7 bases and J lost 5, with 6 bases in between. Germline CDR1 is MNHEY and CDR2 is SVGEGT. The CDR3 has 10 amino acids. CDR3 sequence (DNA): TGTGCCAGCAAGGGTGACGAGCAGTACTTC. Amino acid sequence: CASKGDEQYF.

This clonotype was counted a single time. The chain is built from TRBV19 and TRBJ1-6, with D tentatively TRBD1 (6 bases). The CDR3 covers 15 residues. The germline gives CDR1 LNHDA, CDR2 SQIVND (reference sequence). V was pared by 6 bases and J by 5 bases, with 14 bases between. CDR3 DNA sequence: TGTGCCAGTAGAGGACAGTCGACGAATAATTCACCCCTCCACTTT. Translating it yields CASRGQSTNNSPLHF.

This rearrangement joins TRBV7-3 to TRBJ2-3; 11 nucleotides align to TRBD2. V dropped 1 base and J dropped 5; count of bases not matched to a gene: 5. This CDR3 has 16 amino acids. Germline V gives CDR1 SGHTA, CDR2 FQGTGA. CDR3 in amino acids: CASSLRLAGGVDTQYF. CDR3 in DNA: TGTGCCAGCAGCTTAAGGCTAGCGGGAGGTGTAGATACGCAGTATTTT. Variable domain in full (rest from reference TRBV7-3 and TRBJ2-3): GAGVSQTPSNKVTEKGKYVELRCDPISGHTALYWYRQSLGQGPEFLIYFQGTGAADDSGLPNDRFFAVRPEGSVSTLKIQRTERGDSAVYLCASSLRLAGGVDTQYFGPGTRLTVL.

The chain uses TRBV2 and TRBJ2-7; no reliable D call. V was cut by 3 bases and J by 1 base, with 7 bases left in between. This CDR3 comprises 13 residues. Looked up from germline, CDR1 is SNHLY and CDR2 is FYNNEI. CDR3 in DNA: TGTGCCAGCAGTGATGACCGGTCCTACGAGCAGTACTTC. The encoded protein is CASSDDRSYEQYF. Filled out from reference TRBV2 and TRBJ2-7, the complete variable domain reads EPEVTQTPSHQVTQMGQEVILRCVPISNHLYFYWYRQILGQKVEFLVSFYNNEISEKSEIFDDQFSVERPDGSNFTLKIRSTKLEDSAMYFCASSDDRSYEQYFGPGTRLTVT.

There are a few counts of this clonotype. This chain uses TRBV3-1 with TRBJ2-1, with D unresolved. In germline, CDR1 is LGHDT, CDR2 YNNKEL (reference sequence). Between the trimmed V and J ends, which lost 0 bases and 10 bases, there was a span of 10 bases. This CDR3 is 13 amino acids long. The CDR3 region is CASSQDGNWEQFF. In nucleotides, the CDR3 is TGTGCCAGCAGCCAAGATGGAAACTGGGAGCAGTTCTTC.

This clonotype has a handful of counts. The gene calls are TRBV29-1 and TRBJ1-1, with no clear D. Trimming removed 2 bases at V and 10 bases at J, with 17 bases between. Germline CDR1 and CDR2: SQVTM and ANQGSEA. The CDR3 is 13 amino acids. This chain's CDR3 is CSVERHLSLGAFF. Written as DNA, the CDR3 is TGCAGCGTTGAAAGGCATCTCTCTTTGGGAGCTTTCTTT.

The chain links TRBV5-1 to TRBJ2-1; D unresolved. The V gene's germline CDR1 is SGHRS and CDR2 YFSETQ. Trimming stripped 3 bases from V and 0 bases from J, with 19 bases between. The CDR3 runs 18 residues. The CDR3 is CASSYSPVVASSYNEQFF. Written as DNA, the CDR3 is TGCGCCAGCAGCTACTCCCCCGTCGTCGCCAGCTCCTACAATGAGCAGTTCTTC.

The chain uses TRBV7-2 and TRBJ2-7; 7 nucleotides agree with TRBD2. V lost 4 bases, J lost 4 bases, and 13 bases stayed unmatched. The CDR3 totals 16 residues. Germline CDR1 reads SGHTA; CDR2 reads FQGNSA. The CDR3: CASSYEARGSGYEQYF. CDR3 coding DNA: TGTGCCAGCAGCTACGAAGCTCGCGGGAGTGGTTACGAGCAGTACTTC.

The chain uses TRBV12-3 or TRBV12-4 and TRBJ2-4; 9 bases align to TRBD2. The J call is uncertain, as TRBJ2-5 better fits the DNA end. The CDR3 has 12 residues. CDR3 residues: CASGLAYETQYF. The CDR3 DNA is TGTGCCAGTGGACTAGCGTACGAGACCCAGTACTTC.

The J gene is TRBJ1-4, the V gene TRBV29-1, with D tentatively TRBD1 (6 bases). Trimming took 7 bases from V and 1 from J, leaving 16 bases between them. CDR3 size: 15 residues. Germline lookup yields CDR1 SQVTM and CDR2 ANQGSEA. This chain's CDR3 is CSGRVGAGTNEKLFF. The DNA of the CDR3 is TGCAGCGGGAGAGTGGGGGCCGGAACTAATGAAAAACTGTTTTTT. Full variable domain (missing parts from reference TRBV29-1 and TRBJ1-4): SAVISQKPSRDICQRGTSLTIQCQVDSQVTMMFWYRQQPGQSLTLIATANQGSEATYESGFVIDKFPISRPNLTFSTLTVSNMSPEDSSIYLCSGRVGAGTNEKLFFGSGTQLSVL.

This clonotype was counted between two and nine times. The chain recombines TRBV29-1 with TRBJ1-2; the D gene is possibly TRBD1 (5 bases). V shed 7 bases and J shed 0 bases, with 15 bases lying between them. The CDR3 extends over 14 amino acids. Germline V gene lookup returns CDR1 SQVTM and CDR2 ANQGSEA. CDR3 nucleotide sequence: TGCAGCGCCCTACCTAGGGGACCTAACTATGGCTACACCTTC. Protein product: CSALPRGPNYGYTF.

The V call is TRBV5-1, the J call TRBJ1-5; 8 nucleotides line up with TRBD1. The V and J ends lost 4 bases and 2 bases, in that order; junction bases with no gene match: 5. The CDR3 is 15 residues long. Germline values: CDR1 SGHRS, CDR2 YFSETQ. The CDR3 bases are TGCGCCAGCAGCGCTACAGGGGGTCGCAATCAGCCCCAGCATTTT. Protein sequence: CASSATGGRNQPQHF. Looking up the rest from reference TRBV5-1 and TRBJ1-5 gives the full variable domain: KAGVTQTPRYLIKTRGQQVTLSCSPISGHRSVSWYQQTPGQGLQFLFEYFSETQRNKGNFPGRFSGRQFSNSRSEMNVSTLELGDSALYLCASSATGGRNQPQHFGDGTRLSIL.

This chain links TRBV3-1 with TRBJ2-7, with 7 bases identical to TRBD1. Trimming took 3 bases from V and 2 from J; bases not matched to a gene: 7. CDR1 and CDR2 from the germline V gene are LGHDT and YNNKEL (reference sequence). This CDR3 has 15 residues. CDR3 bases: TGTGCCAGCAGCCATGACTACAGGGGCGCCTACGAGCAGTACTTC. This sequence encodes CASSHDYRGAYEQYF.

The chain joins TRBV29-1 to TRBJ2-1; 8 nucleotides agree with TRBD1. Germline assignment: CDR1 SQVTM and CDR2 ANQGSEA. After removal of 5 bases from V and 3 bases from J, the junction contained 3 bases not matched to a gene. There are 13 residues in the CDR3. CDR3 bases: TGCAGCGTTCGACAGGGGATCTACAATGAGCAGTTCTTC. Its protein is CSVRQGIYNEQFF.

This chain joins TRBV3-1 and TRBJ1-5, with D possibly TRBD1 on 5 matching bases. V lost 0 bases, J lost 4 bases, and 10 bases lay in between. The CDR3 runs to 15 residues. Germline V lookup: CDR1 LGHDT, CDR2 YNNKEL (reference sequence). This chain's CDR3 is CASSQDAAGNQPQHF. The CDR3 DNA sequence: TGTGCCAGCAGCCAAGACGCGGCAGGGAATCAGCCCCAGCATTTT.

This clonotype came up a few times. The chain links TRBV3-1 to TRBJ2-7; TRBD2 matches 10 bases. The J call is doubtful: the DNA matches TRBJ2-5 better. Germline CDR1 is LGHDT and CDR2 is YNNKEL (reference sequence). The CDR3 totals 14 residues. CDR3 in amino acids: CASNLAGAWETQYF. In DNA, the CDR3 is TGTGCCAGCAATCTAGCGGGAGCATGGGAGACCCAGTACTTC.

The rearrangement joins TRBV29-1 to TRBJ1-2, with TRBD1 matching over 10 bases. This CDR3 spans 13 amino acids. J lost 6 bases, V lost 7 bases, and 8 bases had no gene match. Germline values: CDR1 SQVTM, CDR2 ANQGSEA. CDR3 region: CSDDGTGANGYTF. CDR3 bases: TGCAGCGATGACGGGACAGGGGCCAATGGCTACACCTTC.

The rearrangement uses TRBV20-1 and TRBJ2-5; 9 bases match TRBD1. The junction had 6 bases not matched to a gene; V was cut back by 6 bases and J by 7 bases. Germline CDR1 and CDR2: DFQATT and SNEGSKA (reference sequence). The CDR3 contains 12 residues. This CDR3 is CSAGTGKRTQYF. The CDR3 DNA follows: TGCAGTGCCGGGACAGGGAAACGGACCCAGTACTTC.